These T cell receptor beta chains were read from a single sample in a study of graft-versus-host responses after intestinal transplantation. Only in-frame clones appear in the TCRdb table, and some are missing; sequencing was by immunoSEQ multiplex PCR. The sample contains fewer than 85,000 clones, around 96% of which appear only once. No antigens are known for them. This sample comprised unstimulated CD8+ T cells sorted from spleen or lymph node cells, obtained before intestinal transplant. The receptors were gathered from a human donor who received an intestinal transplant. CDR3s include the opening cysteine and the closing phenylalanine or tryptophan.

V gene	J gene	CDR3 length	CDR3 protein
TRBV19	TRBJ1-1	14	CASSSQGAGGEAFF
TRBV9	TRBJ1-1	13	CASMGRRDTEAFF
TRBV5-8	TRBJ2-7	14	CASSLEPGPYEQYF
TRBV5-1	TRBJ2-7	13	CASSLGFSYEQYF
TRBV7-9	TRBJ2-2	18	CASSWDPSGRSNTGELFF
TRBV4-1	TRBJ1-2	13	CASSQSVNRGYTF
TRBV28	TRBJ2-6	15	CASSLTDSGANVLTF
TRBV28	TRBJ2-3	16	CASSSRLAGVSDTQYF
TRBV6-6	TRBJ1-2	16	CASSWTGVPSNYGYTF
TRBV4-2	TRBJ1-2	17	CASSQDPHGSTNYGYTF
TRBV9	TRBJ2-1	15	CASSVAPDRVNEQFF
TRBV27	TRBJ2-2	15	CASSSAVWNTGELFF
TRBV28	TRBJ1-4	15	CASSKSRGPNEKLFF
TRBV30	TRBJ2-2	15	CAWSRGTANTGELFF
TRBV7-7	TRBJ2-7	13	CASSLAPGNEQYF
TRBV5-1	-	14	CASSLFGSPGEQFF
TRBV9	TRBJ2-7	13	CASSPGAPYEQYF
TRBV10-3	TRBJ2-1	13	CAISESRGDEQFF
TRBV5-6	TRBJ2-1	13	CASEGTVRNEQFF
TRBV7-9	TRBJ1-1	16	CASSLWGREVDCEAFF
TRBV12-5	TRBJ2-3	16	CASGPSTATNADTQYF
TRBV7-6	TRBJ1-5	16	CASSLHAGILLSPQHF
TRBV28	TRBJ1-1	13	CASSPRMNTEAFF
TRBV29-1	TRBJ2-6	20	CSVASQTRGRMDSGANVLTF
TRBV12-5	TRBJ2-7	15	CASGLTTGGAYEQYF
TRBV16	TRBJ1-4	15	CASSPLGQYNEKLFF
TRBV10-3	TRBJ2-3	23	CAISESTLGDLFTGFGPSDTQYF
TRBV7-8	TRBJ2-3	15	CASSSEEYGADTQYF
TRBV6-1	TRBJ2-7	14	CASSEDSIIYEQYF
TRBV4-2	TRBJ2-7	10	CASSPGLLVF
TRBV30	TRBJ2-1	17	CAVDGISWTADYNEQFF
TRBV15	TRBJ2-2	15	CATSSVRQGVVELFF
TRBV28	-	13	CASKASGSYEQYF
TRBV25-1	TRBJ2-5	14	CASSEAAGRQTQYF